This is a list of T cell receptor beta chains from one sample in a study of beta chain features in type 1 diabetes. Assay: immunoSEQ multiplex PCR; the TCRdb copy retains only in-frame clones and omits some. Found here are hundreds of thousands of clones, roughly 13% of them singletons; the top ten hold 0.022%. Sequences were obtained from naive CD4+ T cells from blood. All receptors come from a man between 18 and 35 years old with type 1 diabetes. Each CDR3 is given with its conserved first and last residue. D genes are given only for firm matches. Some rows mark clone size as missing; the rest say once, few, many or name a class of expanded clone.

. TRBJ2-7 TRBV5-6 . CASSLGTRASSYEQYF TGTGCCAGCAGCTTGGGGACGCGAGCCAGCTCCTACGAGCAGTACTTC
few TRBJ2-7 TRBV7-9 . CASSLGERTTYEQYF TGTGCCAGCAGCTTAGGCGAGCGGACCACATACGAGCAGTACTTC
few TRBJ2-1 TRBV4-1 TRBD2 CASSQDPAGGYNEQFF TGCGCCAGCAGCCAAGATCCGGCGGGGGGGTACAATGAGCAGTTCTTC
few TRBJ1-6 TRBV5-1 TRBD1 CASSSGPTGDNSPLHF TGCGCCAGCAGCTCTGGCCCCACAGGGGATAATTCACCCCTCCACTTT
. TRBJ1-5 TRBV15 . CATGRYNQPQHF TGTGCCACCGGACGGTACAATCAGCCCCAGCATTTT
few TRBJ2-1 TRBV27 TRBD2 CASSTADPPSGGDNEQFF TGTGCCAGCAGTACCGCTGATCCTCCTAGCGGGGGTGACAATGAGCAGTTCTTC
. TRBJ1-1 TRBV5-4 . CASSATRTRNTEAFF TGTGCCAGCAGCGCCACCCGTACCAGGAACACTGAAGCTTTCTTT
few TRBJ1-1 TRBV20-1 TRBD1 CSATQGAEAFF TGCAGTGCTACCCAGGGGGCGGAAGCTTTCTTT
few TRBJ2-2 TRBV30 . CAWSSQATGELFF TGTGCCTGGAGCAGTCAGGCAACCGGGGAGCTGTTTTTT
few TRBJ2-1 TRBV5-1 . CASSLQADATGPQFF TGCGCCAGCAGCCTGCAGGCAGATGCGACAGGTCCGCAGTTCTTC
few TRBJ2-3 TRBV2 . CASWGSSTDTQYF TGTGCCAGCTGGGGGAGCAGCACAGATACGCAGTATTTT
. TRBJ2-7 TRBV6-6 . CASSRDTTHPLYEQYF TGTGCCAGCAGTCGGGACACCACACACCCTCTTTACGAGCAGTACTTC
few TRBJ2-7 TRBV28 . CASSRGDRGRYEQYF TGTGCCAGCAGTAGGGGGGACAGAGGGCGATACGAGCAGTACTTC
few TRBJ2-7 TRBV10-3 . CAISESDTARWEQYF TGTGCCATCAGTGAGTCGGACACGGCGAGGTGGGAGCAGTACTTC
. TRBJ2-5 TRBV19 TRBD2 CASSIGLAAQETQYF TGTGCCAGTAGTATCGGACTAGCGGCCCAAGAGACCCAGTACTTC
few TRBJ1-2 TRBV7-9 . CASSFTNYGYTF TGTGCCAGCAGCTTCACTAACTATGGCTACACCTTC
. TRBJ1-1 TRBV2 . CASTSGRNTEAFF TGTGCCAGTACCTCAGGGAGGAACACTGAAGCTTTCTTT
few TRBJ2-5 TRBV5-1 . CASSLGVYQQETQYF TGCGCCAGCAGCTTGGGAGTTTATCAACAAGAGACCCAGTACTTC
. TRBJ1-4 TRBV28 . CASRPAGTTSEKLFF TGTGCCAGTAGGCCAGCCGGGACCACAAGTGAAAAACTGTTTTTT
few TRBJ2-5 TRBV6-5 . CASSYRVRETQYF TGTGCCAGCAGTTACAGGGTCCGAGAGACCCAGTACTTC
few TRBJ1-2 TRBV7-9 . CASNNGYTF TGTGCCAGCAATAATGGCTACACCTTC
. TRBJ2-3 TRBV6-6 . CATRRGGTDTQYF TGTGCCACGCGGCGCGGGGGCACAGATACGCAGTATTTT
. TRBJ1-2 TRBV29-1 TRBD1 CSDGTGHGYTF TGCAGCGACGGGACAGGTCATGGCTACACCTTC
few TRBJ1-6 TRBV9 TRBD1 CASSVVALATGDNSPLHF TGTGCCAGCAGCGTAGTGGCCTTGGCGACAGGGGATAATTCACCCCTCCACTTT
once TRBJ2-7 TRBV5-1 . CASSPTGTAGGSYEQYF TGCGCCAGCAGCCCGACAGGGACGGCGGGGGGCTCCTACGAGCAGTACTTC
. TRBJ1-2 TRBV9 . CASSVVEYLGREGYTF TGTGCCAGCAGCGTAGTCGAGTACTTGGGTCGAGAGGGCTACACCTTC
few TRBJ1-5 TRBV4-1 . CASSQDPIRVGAQHF TGCGCCAGCAGCCAAGATCCAATAAGGGTTGGCGCCCAGCATTTT
. TRBJ2-6 TRBV6-5 . CASSYSWTGANVLTF TGTGCCAGCAGTTACTCGTGGACTGGGGCCAACGTCCTGACTTTC
. TRBJ1-5 TRBV7-9 TRBD1 CASSFGQAGSPQHF TGTGCCAGCAGCTTTGGACAGGCCGGATCGCCCCAGCATTTT
. TRBJ1-2 TRBV5-6 . CASSSGPSRNYGYTF TGTGCCAGCAGCTCAGGCCCTAGTCGGAACTATGGCTACACCTTC
few TRBJ2-7 TRBV27 TRBD1 CASSSRDRGVYEQYF TGTGCCAGCAGTTCCCGGGACAGGGGAGTCTACGAGCAGTACTTC